A selection of T cell receptor beta chains follows, all from one sample in a study of breast tumors, draining lymph nodes, adjacent tissues. Using its own MiXCR run on the multiplex PCR reads, TCRdb lists one record per CDR3 protein. The profile shows 140,000 or so distinct CDR3 sequences, approximately 32% of them singletons. Material for sequencing was axillary lymph node tissue. These receptor sequences come from a female donor with breast cancer. Some clones in this sample may be carry-over from other donors' samples. Both conserved end residues are part of each CDR3. A D gene is named only where the DNA matches it firmly. Rows give clone size only sometimes, using once, few, many, or a class for an expanded clone.

>13|TRBD1|TRBJ1-2|many|TRBV11-2
CASSTLQGMGYTF
TGTGCCAGCAGCACTCTACAGGGGATGGGCTACACCTTC
>14|NA|TRBJ1-3|many|TRBV7-9
CASSLQGQRNTIYF
TGTGCCAGCAGCTTACAAGGACAGCGAAACACCATATATTTT
>14|NA|TRBJ1-2|NA|TRBV11-2
CASSPAGIGDGYTF
TGTGCCAGCAGCCCAGCGGGGATCGGGGATGGCTACACCTTC
>17|TRBD1|TRBJ1-2|many|TRBV5-1
CASSLALGQGGFDDYTF
TGCGCCAGCAGCTTGGCTCTGGGACAGGGAGGTTTTGATGACTACACCTTC
>14|NA|TRBJ2-1|NA|TRBV15
CATSRAGGKNEQFF
TGTGCCACCAGCAGAGCCGGGGGAAAAAATGAGCAGTTTTTC
>13|NA|TRBJ1-5|many|TRBV6-1
CASGRVIGQPQHF
TGTGCCAGTGGGAGGGTGATAGGACAGCCCCAGCATTTT
>14|NA|TRBJ2-5|many|TRBV9
CASSSKVGGETQSF
TGTGCCAGCAGCTCCAAGGTGGGGGGAGAGACCCAGTCCTTC
>15|TRBD2|TRBJ2-5|NA|TRBV7-7
CASPPLAGDAETQYF
TGTGCTAGTCCCCCCCTAGCGGGGGATGCAGAGACCCAGTACTTC
>13|NA|TRBJ2-1|many|TRBV9
CASSPSTGDEQFF
TGTGCCAGCAGCCCCTCGACAGGCGATGAGCAGTTCTTC
>20|NA|TRBJ1-6|many|TRBV24-1
CATKPFSQGGFGSINSPLHF
TGTGCCACCAAGCCCTTTTCTCAGGGAGGGTTCGGAAGTATCAATTCACCCCTCCACTTT
>12|NA|TRBJ1-2|many|TRBV2
CASTLGDYGYTF
TGTGCCAGCACGCTTGGAGACTATGGCTACACCTTC
>12|NA|TRBJ2-5|many|TRBV29-1
CSARLLRETQYF
TGCAGCGCCCGACTCCTACGAGAGACCCAGTACTTC
>14|NA|TRBJ1-2|once|TRBV11-3
CASSPGGGTRGYTF
TGTGCCAGCAGCCCCGGGGGGGGTACGCGGGGCTACACCTTC
>15|TRBD2|TRBJ2-3|NA|TRBV19
CASSKSGGRTDTQYF
TGTGCCAGTAGTAAGTCGGGGGGGCGGACAGATACGCAGTATTTT
>20|NA|TRBJ1-3|many|TRBV3-1
CASSPGDGVSLHSAGNTIYF
TGTGCCAGCAGCCCAGGGGACGGGGTTAGCCTACACTCTGCTGGAAACACCATATATTTT
>14|TRBD1|TRBJ1-1|NA|TRBV7-8
CASSTQGVGTEAFF
TGTGCCAGCAGCACACAGGGGGTTGGCACTGAAGCTTTCTTT
>11|NA|TRBJ2-7|many|TRBV28
CASSHTYEQYF
TGTGCCAGCAGTCACACCTACGAGCAGTACTTC
>12|NA|TRBJ2-1|many|TRBV20-1
CSAPGAGDEQFF
TGCAGTGCTCCCGGTGCGGGTGATGAGCAGTTCTTC
>14|NA|TRBJ1-4|few|TRBV12-1
CASSNWDLFEKLFF
TGTGCCAGCAGCAACTGGGACCTCTTTGAAAAACTGTTTTTT
>13|NA|TRBJ1-2|many|TRBV6-5
CASSYSGDHGYTF
TGTGCCAGCAGTTACTCAGGGGATCATGGCTACACCTTC
>16|TRBD2|TRBJ2-3|NA|TRBV12-3/TRBV12-4
CASSFGAGGQRNTQYF
TGTGCCAGCAGTTTCGGAGCGGGGGGGCAGAGGAATACGCAGTATTTT
>15|NA|TRBJ2-1|NA|TRBV6-6
CASSYAEPPHNEQFF
TGTGCCAGCAGTTACGCCGAGCCACCGCACAATGAGCAGTTCTTC
>14|NA|TRBJ2-3|many|TRBV5-1
CASRPPDSLDTQYF
TGCGCCAGCAGACCCCCGGACAGTTTGGATACGCAGTATTTT
>15|NA|TRBJ2-5|many|TRBV10-2
CASRMAASRGETQYF
TGCGCCAGCAGGATGGCGGCTAGCCGAGGAGAGACCCAGTACTTC
>15|NA|TRBJ1-6|many|TRBV6-1
CASSSFDGYNSPLHF
TGTGCCAGCAGCTCGTTCGACGGGTATAATTCACCCCTCCACTTT
>11|NA|TRBJ1-4|NA|TRBV2
CASGDNEKLFF
TGTGCCAGCGGGGACAATGAGAAACTGTTTTTT
>14|TRBD1|TRBJ1-4|many|TRBV2
CASRPGTVDEKLFF
TGTGCCAGCAGACCCGGGACAGTCGATGAAAAACTGTTTTTT
>14|NA|TRBJ2-3|many|TRBV19
CARRGHSSTDTQYF
TGTGCCAGACGGGGACACTCTAGCACAGATACGCAGTATTTT
>16|TRBD2|TRBJ2-3|NA|TRBV20-1
CSASVQSAGRYNEQYF
TGCAGTGCTAGTGTGCAATCAGCGGGGAGATACAATGAGCAGTATTTT
>14|NA|TRBJ1-2|many|TRBV28
CASKSSGKVYGYTF
TGTGCCAGCAAAAGTTCAGGGAAGGTCTATGGCTACACCTTC
>14|TRBD2|TRBJ2-5|NA|TRBV20-1
CSARTSGFEETQYF
TGCAGTGCCAGGACTAGCGGATTCGAAGAGACCCAGTACTTC
>14|TRBD1|TRBJ2-7|many|TRBV28
CASSSGQGFHEQYF
TGTGCCAGCAGTTCGGGACAGGGGTTTCACGAGCAGTACTTC
>14|NA|TRBJ2-2|many|TRBV5-8
CASSLAATTGELFF
TGTGCCAGCAGCTTGGCGGCGACCACCGGGGAGCTGTTTTTT
>24|TRBD2|TRBJ2-6|NA|TRBV19
CASSIDSPSGTHNEQFSGANVLTF
TGTGCCAGTAGTATAGATAGTCCTAGCGGGACCCACAATGAGCAGTTCTCTGGGGCCAACGTCCTGACTTTC
>13|NA|TRBJ2-5|NA|TRBV7-2
CASSVTYGEAQFF
TGTGCCAGCAGCGTGACATACGGGGAGGCCCAGTTTTTC
>21|TRBD2|TRBJ2-3|many|TRBV20-1
CSARPISALSLISGDTDTQYF
TGCAGTGCTAGACCCATTTCGGCCCTTTCTCTTATTAGCGGGGACACAGATACGCAGTATTTT
>15|NA|TRBJ2-1|once|TRBV20-1
CSARDWGVGWDEQFF
TGCAGTGCTAGAGACTGGGGGGTCGGGTGGGATGAGCAGTTCTTC
>13|NA|TRBJ2-3|many|TRBV7-3
CASSLIGSDTQYF
TGTGCCAGCAGCTTAATAGGCTCAGATACGCAGTATTTT
>13|NA|TRBJ2-1|NA|TRBV6-1
CASRRAPYNEQFF
TGTGCCAGCAGAAGGGCCCCCTACAATGAGCAGTTCTTC
>15|NA|TRBJ2-6|few|TRBV7-9
CASGLSGSGANVLTF
TGTGCCAGCGGCTTAAGCGGGTCTGGGGCCAACGTCCTGACTTTC